The sequence of this TCR beta chain was determined in a study of regulatory T cells in long-lasting Graves disease. Time point here: newly diagnosed GD, antithyroid drugs for less than 3 months. From RNA extracted from PBMCs, the TCR library was made. Tubes containing EDTA received approximately 9.8 milliliters of drawn peripheral blood. This clonotype appeared many times. Its specificity is not known. Overall study results and limits: Study of thyroid tissue was not done, with only peripheral blood studied. Persistent patients shared more public clonotypes (under 3,000) than newly diagnosed patients (about 1,000).

Through Arm-PCR of CDR3 regions and iRepertoire HTBI primers, TCR beta libraries were built. TCRdb ran MiXCR on the multiplex PCR reads and lists one entry per CDR3 protein. The sample consists of fewer than 550,000 distinct CDR3 sequences, roughly 15% of them appearing once. This CDR3 has 17 amino acids. Looked up from germline, CDR1 is MDHEN and CDR2 is SYDVKM. With V trimmed by 2 bases and J by 4 bases, 11 bases remained unmatched. Another study also made use of these data, one on T cells in Graves' hyperthyroidism and ophthalmopathy. That investigation notes: Exclusion followed for patients with uncontrolled infection, other autoimmune disease, pregnancy or lactation.

This specimen was peripheral blood mononuclear cells (PBMCs), taken at new diagnosis, from a patient treated with antithyroid drugs. J is TRBJ1-1 and V is TRBV28, with 9 bases identical to TRBD1. This sequence was found in a woman aged 35 to 59 with Graves disease. The CDR3 coding sequence is TGTGCCAGCAGTTTAGGGACAGGGTCCCCAGGAAGCACTGAAGCTTTCTTT. Translated, it gives CASSLGTGSPGSTEAFF.